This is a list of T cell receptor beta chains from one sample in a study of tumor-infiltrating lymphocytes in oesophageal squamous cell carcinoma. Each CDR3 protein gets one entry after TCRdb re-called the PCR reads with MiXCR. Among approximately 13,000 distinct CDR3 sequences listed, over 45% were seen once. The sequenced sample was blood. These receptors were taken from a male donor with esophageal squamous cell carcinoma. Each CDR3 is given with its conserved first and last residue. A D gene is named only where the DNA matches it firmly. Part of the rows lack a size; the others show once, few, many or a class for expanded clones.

CDR3nt: TGTGCCAGCAGAGACGGGTACAATGAGCAGTTCTTC
CDR3aa: CASRDGYNEQFF
d_gene: NA
v_gene: TRBV6-1
abundance: few
j_gene: TRBJ2-1

CDR3nt: TGTGCCAGCAGCTTGGTGACAATAGCCGAGCAGTACTTC
CDR3aa: CASSLVTIAEQYF
d_gene: NA
v_gene: TRBV7-2
abundance: large
j_gene: TRBJ2-7

CDR3nt: TGTGCCAGCAAAACCACAGGGGCGGCGGGAGCAGATACGCAGTATTTT
CDR3aa: CASKTTGAAGADTQYF
d_gene: NA
v_gene: TRBV6-5
abundance: NA
j_gene: TRBJ2-3

CDR3nt: TGTGCCAGCAGCTTCAGCTTTCAGAGCACAGATACGCAGTATTTT
CDR3aa: CASSFSFQSTDTQYF
d_gene: NA
v_gene: TRBV7-2
abundance: NA
j_gene: TRBJ2-3

CDR3nt: TGTGCCAGCATGGCCTTACTCTTCTACGAGCAGTACTTC
CDR3aa: CASMALLFYEQYF
d_gene: NA
v_gene: TRBV6-1
abundance: NA
j_gene: TRBJ2-7

CDR3nt: TGTGCCAGCAGCAACCGGGACAGGGGCTCCTACGAGCAGTACTTC
CDR3aa: CASSNRDRGSYEQYF
d_gene: TRBD1
v_gene: TRBV7-6
abundance: NA
j_gene: TRBJ2-7

CDR3nt: TGTGCCAGCAGCGAACAGTTCTCCGGCGAGCAGTTCTTC
CDR3aa: CASSEQFSGEQFF
d_gene: NA
v_gene: TRBV5-4
abundance: NA
j_gene: TRBJ2-1

CDR3nt: TGTGCCAGCAGCCCACTTGGACTAGCGGGAGCAAGCGGGGAGCTGTTTTTT
CDR3aa: CASSPLGLAGASGELFF
d_gene: TRBD2
v_gene: TRBV7-3
abundance: NA
j_gene: TRBJ2-2

CDR3nt: TGCAGTGCTAGCGAGTCTTACAATGAGCAGTTCTTC
CDR3aa: CSASESYNEQFF
d_gene: NA
v_gene: TRBV20-1
abundance: NA
j_gene: TRBJ2-1

CDR3nt: TGTGCCAGCAGCTTAGTGGGGGACCGGGGGTCACCCCTCCACTTT
CDR3aa: CASSLVGDRGSPLHF
d_gene: NA
v_gene: TRBV7-2
abundance: medium-sized
j_gene: TRBJ1-6

CDR3nt: TGTGCCATCTCAGGGGTATCCTCGTACACCGGGGAGCTGTTTTTT
CDR3aa: CAISGVSSYTGELFF
d_gene: NA
v_gene: TRBV10-3
abundance: NA
j_gene: TRBJ2-2

CDR3nt: TGTGCCAGCAGCTTAAGTTTGGGGCAAGAGACCCAGTACTTC
CDR3aa: CASSLSLGQETQYF
d_gene: NA
v_gene: TRBV7-6
abundance: few
j_gene: TRBJ2-5

CDR3nt: TGTGCCAGCAGCTTATCTAGCGGGAGTTCCCACAATGAGCAGTTCTTC
CDR3aa: CASSLSSGSSHNEQFF
d_gene: TRBD2
v_gene: TRBV7-6
abundance: few
j_gene: TRBJ2-1

CDR3nt: TGTGCCAGCAGTTCAACAGATACGCAGTATTTT
CDR3aa: CASSSTDTQYF
d_gene: NA
v_gene: TRBV6-1
abundance: many
j_gene: TRBJ2-3

CDR3nt: TGTGCCAGCAGCTTGTTTACTAGCGGGATAACCGGGGAGCTGTTTTTT
CDR3aa: CASSLFTSGITGELFF
d_gene: TRBD2
v_gene: TRBV7-9
abundance: medium-sized
j_gene: TRBJ2-2

CDR3nt: TGTGCCAGCAGACTACCCCGGGTAGCAGGCGATACGCAGTATTTT
CDR3aa: CASRLPRVAGDTQYF
d_gene: NA
v_gene: TRBV7-2
abundance: NA
j_gene: TRBJ2-3

CDR3nt: TGCGCCAGCAGCTCGCGGCTGGAGCGGGCAGATACGCAGTATTTT
CDR3aa: CASSSRLERADTQYF
d_gene: NA
v_gene: TRBV5-3
abundance: NA
j_gene: TRBJ2-3

CDR3nt: TGTGCCAGCAGCTCGGGGACTAGCGGCTACGAGCAGTACTTC
CDR3aa: CASSSGTSGYEQYF
d_gene: TRBD2
v_gene: TRBV5-6
abundance: few
j_gene: TRBJ2-7

CDR3nt: TGTGCCAGCCCAACCAGGGGACAGTACACCGGGGAGCTGTTTTTT
CDR3aa: CASPTRGQYTGELFF
d_gene: TRBD1
v_gene: TRBV7-9
abundance: NA
j_gene: TRBJ2-2

CDR3nt: TGTGCCAGCAGTTGGGCCTCTGCAGGGGAGCAGTTCTTC
CDR3aa: CASSWASAGEQFF
d_gene: NA
v_gene: TRBV12-3/TRBV12-4
abundance: few
j_gene: TRBJ2-1

CDR3nt: TGTGCCAGCAGTACATCCGGGACCCGAGAAAAACTGTTTTTT
CDR3aa: CASSTSGTREKLFF
d_gene: NA
v_gene: TRBV28
abundance: NA
j_gene: TRBJ1-4

CDR3nt: TGTGCCAGCAGCAGGCGGGATTACAATGAGCAGTTCTTC
CDR3aa: CASSRRDYNEQFF
d_gene: NA
v_gene: TRBV7-6
abundance: few
j_gene: TRBJ2-1

CDR3nt: TGTGCCAGCAACAAAGGACTAGCGTTTGGGGGGGGGACCCAGTACTTC
CDR3aa: CASNKGLAFGGGTQYF
d_gene: TRBD2
v_gene: TRBV7-6
abundance: NA
j_gene: TRBJ2-5

CDR3nt: TGTGCCAGCAGCTTGTTTCGGGACATTTTAACCGGGGAGCTGTTTTTT
CDR3aa: CASSLFRDILTGELFF
d_gene: NA
v_gene: TRBV7-9
abundance: once
j_gene: TRBJ2-2

CDR3nt: TGTGCCAGCAGCTTAACAGGGTATCAAGAGACCCAGTACTTC
CDR3aa: CASSLTGYQETQYF
d_gene: NA
v_gene: TRBV7-2
abundance: NA
j_gene: TRBJ2-5

CDR3nt: TGTGCCAGCAGCTTAACCGGCAACGTCCTGACTTTC
CDR3aa: CASSLTGNVLTF
d_gene: NA
v_gene: TRBV7-6
abundance: NA
j_gene: TRBJ2-6

CDR3nt: TGTGCCAGCAGTGAGGCGGGTCGAACTGAAGCTTTCTTT
CDR3aa: CASSEAGRTEAFF
d_gene: NA
v_gene: TRBV6-1
abundance: NA
j_gene: TRBJ1-1

CDR3nt: TGTGCCACCAGCGACATGGGAGGAGAGACCCAGTACTTC
CDR3aa: CATSDMGGETQYF
d_gene: NA
v_gene: TRBV15
abundance: many
j_gene: TRBJ2-5

CDR3nt: TGTGCCAGCAGCTTCGGGATTCCGGGACGAGAGACCCAGTACTTC
CDR3aa: CASSFGIPGRETQYF
d_gene: NA
v_gene: TRBV7-4
abundance: NA
j_gene: TRBJ2-5

CDR3nt: TGTGCCAGCAAGGACACACGAGAAGAAGGCTACGAGCAGTACTTC
CDR3aa: CASKDTREEGYEQYF
d_gene: NA
v_gene: TRBV7-6
abundance: NA
j_gene: TRBJ2-7

CDR3nt: TGTGCCAGCAGACCGAATGGACAGGAGTGGGGGCAAGAGACCCAGTACTTC
CDR3aa: CASRPNGQEWGQETQYF
d_gene: TRBD1
v_gene: TRBV27
abundance: few
j_gene: TRBJ2-5

CDR3nt: TGTGCCAGCAGTTTAGCAGGGTGGGGCGGGGATGCCAAAAACATTCAGTACTTC
CDR3aa: CASSLAGWGGDAKNIQYF
d_gene: NA
v_gene: TRBV28
abundance: medium-sized
j_gene: TRBJ2-4

CDR3nt: TGTGCCAGCAGCTTGGCCGGACTAGAGTATGAGCAGTTCTTC
CDR3aa: CASSLAGLEYEQFF
d_gene: TRBD2
v_gene: TRBV5-6
abundance: many
j_gene: TRBJ2-1

CDR3nt: TGTGCCAGCAGCTTAGGCTGGGCAGGGGGTAATTCACCCCTCCACTTT
CDR3aa: CASSLGWAGGNSPLHF
d_gene: TRBD1
v_gene: TRBV7-2
abundance: NA
j_gene: TRBJ1-6